The entry below gives a single T cell receptor (beta chain) sequence along with its context. Its antigen is undetermined. The data derive from a study of cytomegalovirus exposure and HLA in healthy donors. Study conclusions and caveats: Researchers reported in a later analysis that a missense DCLRE1C variant was tied to TCR beta V- and J-gene trimming.

60 Vbeta and 13 Jbeta primers were used in PCR. The protocol was immunoSEQ multiplex PCR, while the TCRdb copy is restricted to in-frame clones and leaves out a portion. The profile shows about 170,000 clones, around 84% of them singletons. Trimming cost V 7 bases and J 4 bases; bases outside gene matches: 9. CDR1 is LNHDA and CDR2 is SQIVND in the germline V gene (reference sequence). The CDR3 length is 14 residues. The rearrangement joins TRBV19 to TRBJ1-1; 7 nucleotides align to TRBD1. The sequence came from a boy between 2 and 15 years old in good health and CMV-seronegative. The sample was PBMCs. CDR3: CASNRTGGGTEAFF. In DNA, the CDR3 is TGTGCCAGTAATCGGACAGGCGGAGGCACTGAAGCTTTCTTT.